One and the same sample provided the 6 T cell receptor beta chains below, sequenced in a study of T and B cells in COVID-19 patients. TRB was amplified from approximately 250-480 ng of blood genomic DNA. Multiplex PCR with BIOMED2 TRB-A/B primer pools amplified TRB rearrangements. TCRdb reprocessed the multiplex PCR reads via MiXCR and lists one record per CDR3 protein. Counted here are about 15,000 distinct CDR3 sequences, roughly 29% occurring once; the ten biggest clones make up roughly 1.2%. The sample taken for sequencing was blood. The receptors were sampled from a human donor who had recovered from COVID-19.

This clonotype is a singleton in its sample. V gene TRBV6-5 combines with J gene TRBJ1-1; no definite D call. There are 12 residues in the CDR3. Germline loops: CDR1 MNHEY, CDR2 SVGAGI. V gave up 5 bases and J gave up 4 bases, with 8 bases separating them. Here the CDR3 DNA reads TGTGCCAGCAGTCTAAGTTTCACTGAAGCTTTCTTT. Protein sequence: CASSLSFTEAFF.

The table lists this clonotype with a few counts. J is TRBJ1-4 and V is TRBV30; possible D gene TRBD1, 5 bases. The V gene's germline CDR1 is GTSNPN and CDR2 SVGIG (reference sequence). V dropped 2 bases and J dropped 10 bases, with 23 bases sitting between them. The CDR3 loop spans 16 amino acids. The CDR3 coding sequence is TGTGCCTGGAGTCGGGCCCGGGACCCCGCTTTGGGAAAACTGTTTTTT. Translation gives CAWSRARDPALGKLFF.

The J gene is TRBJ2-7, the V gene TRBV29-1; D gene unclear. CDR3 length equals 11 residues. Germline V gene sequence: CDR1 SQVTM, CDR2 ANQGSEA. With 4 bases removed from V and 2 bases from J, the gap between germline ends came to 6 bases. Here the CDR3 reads CSVGQAYEQYF. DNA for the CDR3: TGCAGCGTTGGTCAAGCCTACGAGCAGTACTTC.

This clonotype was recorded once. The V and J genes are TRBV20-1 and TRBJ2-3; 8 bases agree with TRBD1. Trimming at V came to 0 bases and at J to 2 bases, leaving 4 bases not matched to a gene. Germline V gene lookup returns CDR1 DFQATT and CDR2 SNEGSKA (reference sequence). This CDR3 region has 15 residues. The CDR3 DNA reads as TGCAGTGCTAGAGATAGGGACAGGTACACAGATACGCAGTATTTT. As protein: CSARDRDRYTDTQYF.

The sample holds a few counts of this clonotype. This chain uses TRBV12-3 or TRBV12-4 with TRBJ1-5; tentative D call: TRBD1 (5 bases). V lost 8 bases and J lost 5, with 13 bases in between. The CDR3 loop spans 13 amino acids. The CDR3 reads CASGDAGHQPQHF. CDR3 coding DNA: TGTGCCAGCGGGGACGCCGGGCATCAGCCCCAGCATTTT.

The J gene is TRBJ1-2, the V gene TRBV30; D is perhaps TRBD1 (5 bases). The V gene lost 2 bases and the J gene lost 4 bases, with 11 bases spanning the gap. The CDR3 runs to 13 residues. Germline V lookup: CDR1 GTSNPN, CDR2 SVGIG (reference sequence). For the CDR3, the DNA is TGTGCCTGGAGTCCGGGGGGGAGCTATGGCTACACCTTC. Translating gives CAWSPGGSYGYTF. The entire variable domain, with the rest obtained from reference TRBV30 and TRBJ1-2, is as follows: SQTIHQWPATLVQPVGSPLSLECTVEGTSNPNLYWYRQAAGRGLQLLFYSVGIGQISSEVPQNLSASRPQDRQFILSSKKLLLSDSGFYLCAWSPGGSYGYTFGSGTRLTVV.